What follows are 27 T cell receptor beta chains derived from one specimen sequenced in a study of T cell clonotyping in hematopoietic cell transplantation. Libraries were prepared by immunoSEQ multiplex PCR; TCRdb keeps only in-frame clonotypes and omits some of them. The data show just under 20,000 clones, roughly 80% seen once. Sequencing used peripheral blood mononuclear cells. The origin of the receptors is a man aged 55-75 years in good health. Some clones in this sample may be carry-over from other donors' samples.

This clone was seen more than once but under ten times. The rearrangement links TRBV6-1 to TRBJ2-7; perhaps TRBD1 as D (6 bases). With 6 bases removed from V and 0 bases from J, the gap between germline ends came to 15 bases. Germline loops: CDR1 MNHNS, CDR2 SASEGT. The CDR3 has 15 amino acids. CDR3 bases: TGTGCCAGCAGCTGGACAGCCCTCAGCTCCTACGAGCAGTACTTC. It is translated as CASSWTALSSYEQYF.

The chain links TRBV30 to TRBJ1-5; maybe TRBD1 (6 bases). Trimming pared 3 bases from V and 7 bases from J, leaving 16 bases between. The CDR3 is 14 amino acids. CDR1 GTSNPN and CDR2 SVGIG come from the germline V gene (reference sequence). DNA of the CDR3: TGTGCCTGGAGCCGACAGGTCCCGGGGCAGCCCCAGCATTTT. Amino acid sequence: CAWSRQVPGQPQHF.

CDR3 nucleotide sequence: TGTGCCAGCTCGGACAGCGCCTACAACACCATATATTTT. Protein sequence: CASSDSAYNTIYF. This rearrangement joins TRBV19 to TRBJ1-3, with D maybe TRBD1 (6 bases). V lost 9 bases and J 7 bases, leaving 16 bases between the germline ends. Per the germline V gene, CDR1 is LNHDA and CDR2 is SQIVND (reference sequence). The CDR3 contains 13 residues.

The V call is TRBV5-1, the J call TRBJ1-2, with 9 bases lining up with TRBD1. Trimming cost V 0 bases and J 7 bases; bases outside gene matches: 1. CDR3 length: 13 amino acids. Germline V gene sequence: CDR1 SGHRS, CDR2 YFSETQ. CDR3 DNA sequence: TGCGCCAGCAGCTTGGTGACAGGGGGTGGCTACACCTTC. Translation: CASSLVTGGGYTF. The full variable domain, its missing parts supplied by reference TRBV5-1 and TRBJ1-2, is KAGVTQTPRYLIKTRGQQVTLSCSPISGHRSVSWYQQTPGQGLQFLFEYFSETQRNKGNFPGRFSGRQFSNSRSEMNVSTLELGDSALYLCASSLVTGGGYTFGSGTRLTVV.

V gene TRBV27 combines with J gene TRBJ2-4, with D hard to call. This CDR3 is built from 13 residues. Per germline, CDR1 MNHEY and CDR2 SMNVEV (reference sequence). With 4 bases removed from V and 3 bases from J, the gap between germline ends came to 7 bases. This CDR3 reads CASSSTSKNIQYF. CDR3 bases: TGTGCCAGCAGTTCCACCAGCAAAAACATTCAGTACTTC.

V usage is TRBV27 and J usage is TRBJ2-7; D perhaps matches TRBD2 (6 bases). The ends were cut back, 4 bases at V and 0 bases at J, with 10 bases in the middle. CDR3 size: 14 residues. From germline, CDR1 is MNHEY and CDR2 SMNVEV (reference sequence). Here the CDR3 reads CASSWGVGSYEQYF. The CDR3 nucleotides are TGTGCCAGCAGTTGGGGGGTTGGCTCCTACGAGCAGTACTTC.

To note about this clone: A read error may account for a junction end that differs from germline. The chain has TRBV11-3 and TRBJ1-1; TRBD1 is a possible D gene (6 bases). CDR3 size: 14 residues. The germline CDR1 and CDR2 sequences are SGHNT and YENEEA. The CDR3 here is CASSLGGRDTEAFF. The DNA for the CDR3 is TGTGCCAGCAGTTTAGGGGGTAGAGACACTGAAGCTTTCTTT.

This clone was observed a handful of times. The genes are TRBV27 and TRBJ1-5; a possible D gene is TRBD1 (5 bases). Germline assignment: CDR1 MNHEY and CDR2 SMNVEV (reference sequence). This CDR3 comprises 14 residues. V lost 6 bases to trimming and J lost 4 bases, with 13 bases between them. The CDR3 protein is CASRRLGGNQPQHF. The CDR3 nucleotides are TGTGCCAGCAGACGACTGGGGGGGAATCAGCCCCAGCATTTT.

The CDR3 protein is CASSGDRRNSPLHF. The CDR3 bases are TGCGCCAGCAGTGGGGACAGGCGTAATTCACCCCTCCACTTT. The chain recombines TRBV10-2 with TRBJ1-6; 8 bases line up with TRBD1. Per the germline V gene, CDR1 is WSHSY and CDR2 is SAAADI. Unmatched junction bases numbered 2, after V lost 4 bases and J lost 6 bases. There are 14 residues in the CDR3.

This rearrangement joins TRBV7-6 to TRBJ2-3; 11 bases line up with TRBD1. CDR3 length equals 15 residues. Germline CDR1 reads SGHVS; CDR2 reads FNYEAQ. The J segment lost 4 bases and the V segment lost 1 base, leaving 1 base of the junction unmatched. The CDR3 spells CASSLVGQGADTQYF. The CDR3 DNA reads TGTGCCAGCAGCTTAGTGGGACAGGGGGCAGATACGCAGTATTTT.

V gene TRBV5-4 combines with J gene TRBJ1-3; D perhaps matches TRBD1 (5 bases). V dropped 0 bases and J dropped 0 bases, with 13 bases sitting between them. The CDR3 contains 17 residues. Germline CDR1 reads SGHNT; CDR2 reads YYREEE (reference sequence). The chain's CDR3 is CASSLAKKGNSGNTIYF. CDR3 sequence (DNA): TGTGCCAGCAGCTTGGCCAAGAAGGGGAACTCTGGAAACACCATATATTTT.

For the CDR3, the DNA is TGTGCCAGCAGCTTAGTAAAGAACGGGGAGCTGTTTTTT. Translating gives CASSLVKNGELFF. The chain uses TRBV11-3 and TRBJ2-2; no clear D. Germline V gene lookup returns CDR1 SGHNT and CDR2 YENEEA. The CDR3 extends over 13 amino acids. V was shortened by 1 base and J by 7 bases, with 7 bases between the two germline ends.

The rearrangement links TRBV18 to TRBJ1-5; D remains ambiguous. Per germline, CDR1 KGHSH and CDR2 LQKENI. The length of the CDR3 is 13 residues. Trimming stripped 6 bases from V and 3 bases from J, with 9 bases between. In DNA form, the CDR3 reads TGTGCCAGCTCCGAGGGCGACAATCAGCCCCAGCATTTT. This codes for CASSEGDNQPQHF.

This chain joins TRBV6-5 and TRBJ1-1; D call uncertain. Germline V gene sequence: CDR1 MNHEY, CDR2 SVGAGI. This CDR3 is built from 15 residues. V lost 0 bases and J lost 6, with 14 bases in between. CDR3 sequence reads: CASSYSTPSESEAFF. In DNA form, the CDR3 reads TGTGCCAGCAGTTACTCGACACCCTCGGAGTCTGAAGCTTTCTTT.

The chain combines TRBV25-1 with TRBJ2-2; no clear D gene. Looked up from germline, CDR1 is MGHDK and CDR2 is SYGVNS. The V and J ends lost 3 bases and 5 bases respectively, with 7 bases between them. This CDR3 has 13 amino acids. Here the CDR3 reads CASSDRVTGELFF. Written as DNA, the CDR3 is TGTGCCAGCAGTGACAGAGTGACCGGGGAGCTGTTTTTT.

The CDR3 loop reads CASSDGLETDTQYF. DNA of the CDR3: TGTGCCAGCAGTGACGGACTAGAAACAGATACGCAGTATTTT. The chain couples TRBV6-4 to TRBJ2-3; TRBD2 matches at 7 bases. J lost 3 bases, V lost 2 bases, and 2 bases had no gene match. CDR1 MRHNA and CDR2 SNTAGT come from the germline V gene. The CDR3 loop spans 14 amino acids.

The V call is TRBV9, the J call TRBJ1-5; D is ambiguous. Germline V gene data show CDR1 as SGDLS and CDR2 as YYNGEE. V lost 4 bases and J lost 0, with 11 bases in between. This CDR3 has 15 residues. Here the CDR3 reads CASSPTTYSNQPQHF. DNA of the CDR3: TGTGCCAGCAGCCCGACCACCTATAGCAATCAGCCCCAGCATTTT.

The chain uses TRBV4-3 and TRBJ2-2, with D perhaps TRBD1 (5 bases). Trimming cost V 0 bases and J 1 base, with 9 bases left between them. The length of the CDR3 is 16 residues. Germline V CDR1 and CDR2: LGHNA, YSLEER. The DNA of the CDR3 is TGCGCCAGCAGCCAAGATCTAGGACAGAACACCGGGGAGCTGTTTTTT. The encoded protein is CASSQDLGQNTGELFF.

The chain uses TRBV6-5 and TRBJ2-7; TRBD1 is a possible D gene (5 bases). Germline V lookup: CDR1 MNHEY, CDR2 SVGAGI. The V and J ends lost 2 bases and 1 base respectively, with 12 bases between them. This CDR3 contains 15 residues. The DNA of the CDR3 is TGTGCCAGCAGTTACCAGGGCAGGAGTTCCTACGAGCAGTACTTC. Translated, it gives CASSYQGRSSYEQYF.

The table lists this clone with a count of one. The chain carries TRBV1 and TRBJ1-5; the D segment call TRBD1 is taken from the table without a DNA check. TRBV1 is a known pseudogene. CDR3 length: 15 residues. DNA of the CDR3: TGCACCAGCAGCCCAAGACAGGGCTGGAATCAGCCCCAGCATTTT. It is translated as CTSSPRQGWNQPQHF.

This chain links TRBV5-6 with TRBJ2-3; D may be TRBD2 (6 bases). The CDR3 covers 15 residues. Trimming left V 4 bases short and J 2 bases short, with 14 bases between. The germline V gene has CDR1 SGHDT and CDR2 YYEEEE. In DNA, the CDR3 is TGTGCCAGCAGCAGGGACTTCTTCCACACAGATACGCAGTATTTT. Protein: CASSRDFFHTDTQYF.

The CDR3 DNA is TGTGCCTGGATCCAAACACCTAACTATGGCTACACCTTC. Its translation: CAWIQTPNYGYTF. The chain couples TRBV30 to TRBJ1-2; unclear D gene. The CDR3 covers 13 residues. Germline assignment: CDR1 GTSNPN and CDR2 SVGIG (reference sequence). V gave up 4 bases and J gave up 0 bases, with 9 bases separating them.

The rearrangement uses TRBV5-1 and TRBJ2-5, with D perhaps matching TRBD1 (6 bases). The CDR3 runs to 16 residues. Germline V gene data show CDR1 as SGHRS and CDR2 as YFSETQ. V was pared by 2 bases and J by 5 bases, with 19 bases between. The CDR3 DNA reads as TGCGCCAGCAGCTTCGTTGGGGGCCCGGCCGAGGAGACCCAGTACTTC. Translated: CASSFVGGPAEETQYF. Variable domain in full (rest from reference TRBV5-1 and TRBJ2-5): KAGVTQTPRYLIKTRGQQVTLSCSPISGHRSVSWYQQTPGQGLQFLFEYFSETQRNKGNFPGRFSGRQFSNSRSEMNVSTLELGDSALYLCASSFVGGPAEETQYFGPGTRLLVL.

The table lists this clone with a count of one. The J gene is TRBJ1-2, the V gene TRBV28; no definite D call. Germline CDR1 is MDHEN and CDR2 is SYDVKM. The CDR3 sequence is 15 residues long. With 3 bases removed from V and 3 bases from J, the gap between germline ends came to 14 bases. CDR3 protein: CASSFPGIRDYGYTF. As DNA, the CDR3 is TGTGCCAGCAGTTTTCCAGGAATTAGGGACTATGGCTACACCTTC.

V and J are TRBV29-1 and TRBJ1-1, with TRBD1 as a possible D gene (5 bases). CDR1 is SQVTM, CDR2 ANQGSEA, per germline. CDR3 length: 14 residues. V was trimmed by 4 bases and J by 1 base, leaving 13 bases between them. The CDR3 DNA sequence: TGCAGCGTTGGAACAGGCCTGGGGAACACTGAAGCTTTCTTT. This gives the protein CSVGTGLGNTEAFF.

J is TRBJ2-3 and V is TRBV7-2; D perhaps matches TRBD2 (7 bases). From germline, CDR1 is SGHTA and CDR2 FQGNSA. The CDR3 is made up of 15 amino acids. The V end was cut by 8 bases, the J end by 0 bases, with 15 bases between. The CDR3 sequence: CASGSGGPSTDTQYF. CDR3 nucleotides: TGTGCCAGCGGTTCGGGGGGCCCCAGCACAGATACGCAGTATTTT.

The chain joins TRBV28 to TRBJ1-5, with D perhaps matching TRBD1 (5 bases). The germline V and J ends were trimmed by 11 bases and 3 bases, with 17 bases remaining between them. This CDR3 region has 14 residues. Germline-derived CDR1 and CDR2 are MDHEN and SYDVKM. CDR3 in DNA: TGTGCCGCGACACGGGGGGGGGTCAATCAGCCCCAGCATTTT. Translated: CAATRGGVNQPQHF.